The rows below give T cell receptor beta chains drawn from one sample of a study of cytomegalovirus exposure and HLA in healthy donors. Some clones are missing from TCRdb's copy, which holds only in-frame ones; the method was immunoSEQ multiplex PCR. The sample lists about 170,000 clones, about four fifths occurring once. Sequenced material: PBMCs. The receptor source for this set is a male donor in good health and CMV-seronegative. CDR3s leave out the opening cysteine and the closing phenylalanine or tryptophan. Fields, in order: V gene, CDR3 protein.

TRBV9	ASSVGGVGGDEQF
TRBV10-3	AISAAPSGTSNSDTQY
TRBV7-3	ASSPTRGTSGGAWNEQF
TRBV6-5	ASSDSYYGYT
TRBV27	ATSWSGGNTGELF
TRBV7-9	ASSASGGETQY
TRBV5-6	ASSFRDRNLHEQY
TRBV28	ASSSNRGWEQY
TRBV18	ASSPKGTENQPQH
TRBV9	ASSVVAGGPVEQY
TRBV19	ASRGSQLGEQY
TRBV4-2	ASSQEPSGSYNEQF
TRBV2	ASSGPGRGYEQY
TRBV6-6	ASSLKGGTEAF
TRBV5-8	ASSQGQGYGYT
TRBV5-1	ASSLSLWTEKNTGELF
TRBV27	ASRRGGSSNQPQH
TRBV6-5	ASNFPGAEAF
TRBV29-1	SVVEGPIGDTQY
TRBV5-1	ASSLGGHPSNQPQH
TRBV18	ASSPSITGTGRISPYEQY
TRBV11-2	ASRDCGQCTDTQY
TRBV10-3	ATSGGSLGNTEAF
TRBV7-8	ASSLDVATGELF
TRBV19	ASSVEQGLSYEQY
TRBV25-1	ASSESRTDSYEQY
TRBV4-1	ASSHASGLGAEAF